These 2 T cell receptor beta chains share one sample of origin, sequenced in a study of graft-versus-host responses after intestinal transplantation (dated by TCRdb to the early 2020s). The time point tag for this specimen amounts to: cells obtained before transplantation from donor or recipient. Receptor libraries were prepared by the immunoSEQ multiplex PCR assay. TCRdb mirrors the immuneACCESS table, restricted to in-frame sequences. Some clones are absent from its copies; in checked studies, under half trace to an unresolved V gene, and the reason for the others is unknown. The sample table holds 100,000 to 120,000 clones, of which just under 95% were seen once. The ten largest make up roughly 0.5% of the sample. For these TCRs, the target antigens are not known. The sample in question was unstimulated CD8+ T cells sorted from spleen or lymph node cells, obtained before intestinal transplant. These receptors were taken from a human donor who received an intestinal transplant.

The rearrangement uses TRBV10-3 and TRBJ2-3; 8 bases line up with TRBD1. The CDR3 is 16 residues long. Germline loops: CDR1 ENHRY, CDR2 SYGVKD. The trim removed 7 bases at V and 0 bases at J, leaving 9 bases unmatched. The CDR3 reads CAIMEGQAASTDTQYF. CDR3 DNA: TGTGCCATCATGGAGGGACAGGCGGCTAGCACAGATACGCAGTATTTT.

This chain uses TRBV28 with TRBJ1-2, with 9 positions matching TRBD1. J was trimmed by 8 bases and V by 7 bases; bases with no gene match: 11. CDR1 and CDR2 from the germline V gene are MDHEN and SYDVKM. This CDR3 region has 14 residues. The CDR3 DNA sequence: TGTGCCAGCACAGCACAGGGGGCGTATGAAGGCTACACCTTC. Protein product: CASTAQGAYEGYTF.